This entry features one T cell receptor beta chain sequence. Its antigen is unidentified. CDR3 size: 13 residues. Germline CDR1 PRHDT, CDR2 FYEKMQ (reference sequence). Carrying UMI labels, the TRB cDNA libraries were prepared through 5' RACE. From the 5' RACE reads, TCRdb lists one entry per CDR3 protein and no DNA. The sample has about 6,700 distinct CDR3 sequences. The entry originates in a study of CXCR3-negative and CXCR3-positive naive CD8 T cells. General observations from the study: Relative to CXCR3-negative naive cells, CXCR3-positive naive cells had more hydrophobic TRB CDR3s.

This sequence joins TRBV13 and TRBJ1-2; TCRdb selects TRBD1, and the lack of DNA leaves this call unchecked. This TCR was recovered from a human donor in good health. Some clones in this sample may be carry-over from other donors' samples. The sequencing input was naive CXCR3+ CD8+ T cells from blood. Subset indicated: CD45RO-CCR7+CD27+CD95- naive CD8+ T cells expressing CXCR3 (TNR3+). The CDR3 is CASDSRGSYGYTF.